The clone carrying this TCR beta chain appeared many times. Its specificity is unknown. The sample originates from a study of T cells in Graves' hyperthyroidism and ophthalmopathy. General study results and limits: Most expanded thyroid clonotypes above 0.001 recurred in blood. The model predicted ophthalmopathy a median roughly 6.5 months before onset.

The length of the CDR3 is 16 residues. Germline CDR1 is SGHNT and CDR2 is YENEEA. Trimming took 3 bases from V and 0 from J, leaving 13 bases between them. Authors of the study amplified TCR beta CDR3 regions from RNA transcripts. TCR CDR3 regions were first amplified by RT-PCR with HTBI primers. TCRdb reprocessed the multiplex PCR reads with MiXCR, giving one entry per CDR3 protein. The profile shows a few hundred thousand distinct CDR3 sequences, less than 15% of them singletons. Recently diagnosed hyperthyroidism of less than 2 months' duration affected patients aged 18 to 65. PBMCs stemmed from less than 13 ml fresh peripheral blood.

This chain connects TRBV11-3 to TRBJ2-3; TRBD1 might be the D (6 bases). The TCR sequence derives from a man younger than 45 with Graves' hyperthyroidism that later progressed to Graves' ophthalmopathy. The specimen sequenced was blood. CDR3 amino acids: CASSLTTGSSTDTQYF. DNA of the CDR3: TGTGCCAGCAGCTTGACCACAGGGTCTAGCACAGATACGCAGTATTTT.